The 6 T cell receptor beta chains in this list originate from one sample, sequenced in a study of OX40 agonist ivuxolimab in advanced cancers. Library construction relied on the immunoSEQ multiplex PCR assay. TCRdb obtained this table from immuneACCESS and retained in-frame rearrangements with V and J assigned. These tables miss some clones; where compared with another copy, unresolved V genes account for less than half of the shortfall, and the remainder is unexplained. The sample records 42,000 or so clones, about 81% of which are singletons. The top ten constitute over 2.5% of the sample. The material was CD4+ or CD8+ T cells sorted from blood, obtained in a trial of the OX40 agonist ivuxolimab. The receptor set was obtained from an adult with an advanced solid tumor such as melanoma, head and neck, liver or kidney cancer.

This sequence joins TRBV11-2 and TRBJ1-2; 9 bases are shared with TRBD1. Germline assignment: CDR1 SGHAT and CDR2 FQNNGV. The CDR3 has 16 amino acids. After removal of 0 bases from V and 4 bases from J, the junction contained 6 bases not matched to a gene. Here the CDR3 DNA reads TGTGCCAGCAGCTTAGATGGAGGGACAGGGCCCTATGGCTACACCTTC. This gives the protein CASSLDGGTGPYGYTF.

The chain joins TRBV5-1 to TRBJ1-4; D gene uncertain. V was pared by 4 bases and J by 0 bases, with 7 bases between. CDR1 is SGHRS, CDR2 YFSETQ, per germline. The CDR3 extends over 14 amino acids. The DNA for the CDR3 is TGCGCCAGCAGCAAACCAGCAACTAATGAAAAACTGTTTTTT. Its translation: CASSKPATNEKLFF.

CDR3 sequence: CASRSREGSDTQYF. The CDR3 region has the DNA TGTGCCAGCAGAAGTCGGGAGGGCTCAGATACGCAGTATTTT. The chain uses TRBV2 and TRBJ2-3, with 8 bases that match TRBD2. The CDR3 extends over 14 amino acids. Germline loops: CDR1 SNHLY, CDR2 FYNNEI. Trimming removed 6 bases from V and 4 bases from J; junction bases left unmatched: 6.

This clone was counted between two and nine times. This specimen includes other DNA sequences encoding the same CDR3. The rearrangement joins TRBV5-1 to TRBJ2-3, with 7 bases that match TRBD1. The length of the CDR3 is 14 residues. V gave up 0 bases and J gave up 5 bases; unmatched junction bases: 3. Germline assignment: CDR1 SGHRS and CDR2 YFSETQ. In nucleotides, the CDR3 is TGCGCCAGCAGCTTGGGACAGGGCGGAGATACGCAGTATTTT. This translates into CASSLGQGGDTQYF.

The chain links TRBV11-3 to TRBJ2-7; no clear D gene. The V and J ends lost 5 bases and 0 bases respectively, with 5 bases between them. The CDR3 runs 12 residues. CDR1 and CDR2 from the germline V gene are SGHNT and YENEEA. CDR3 protein: CASSRSSYEQYF. DNA for the CDR3: TGTGCCAGCAGCCGCAGCTCCTACGAGCAGTACTTC.

The rearrangement uses TRBV11-3 and TRBJ1-3, with 10 bases lining up with TRBD1. Germline V gives CDR1 SGHNT, CDR2 YENEEA. The CDR3 is made up of 15 amino acids. V was clipped by 5 bases and J by 2 bases; unmatched bases: 3. CDR3 amino acids: CASSPDRGPGNTIYF. The CDR3 DNA reads as TGTGCCAGCAGCCCAGACAGGGGGCCTGGAAACACCATATATTTT.